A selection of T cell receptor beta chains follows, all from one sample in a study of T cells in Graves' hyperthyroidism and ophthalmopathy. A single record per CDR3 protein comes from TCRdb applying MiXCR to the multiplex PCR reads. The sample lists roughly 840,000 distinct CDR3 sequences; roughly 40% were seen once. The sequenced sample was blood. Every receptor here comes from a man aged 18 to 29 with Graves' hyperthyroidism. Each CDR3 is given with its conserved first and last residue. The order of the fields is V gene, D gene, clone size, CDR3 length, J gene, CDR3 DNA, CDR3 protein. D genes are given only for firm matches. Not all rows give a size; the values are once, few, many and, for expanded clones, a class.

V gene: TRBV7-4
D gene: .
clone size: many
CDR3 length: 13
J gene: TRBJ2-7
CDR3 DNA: TGTGCCAGCAGCTTAGACTGGCCGTACGAGCAGTACTTC
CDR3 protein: CASSLDWPYEQYF

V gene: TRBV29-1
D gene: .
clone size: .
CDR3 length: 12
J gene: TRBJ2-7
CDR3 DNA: TGCAGCGTGACAAAGGTGGCAGACGAGCAGTACTTC
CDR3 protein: CSVTKVADEQYF

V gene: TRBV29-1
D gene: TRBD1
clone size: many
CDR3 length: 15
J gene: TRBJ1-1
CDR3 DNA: TGCAGCGTCCGACGGACAGGGGTACTGAACACTGAAGCTTTCTTT
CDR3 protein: CSVRRTGVLNTEAFF

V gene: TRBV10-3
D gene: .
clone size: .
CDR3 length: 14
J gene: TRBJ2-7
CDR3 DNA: TGTGCCATCAGTGAGGGACAGACCCACTACGAGCAGTACTTC
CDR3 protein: CAISEGQTHYEQYF

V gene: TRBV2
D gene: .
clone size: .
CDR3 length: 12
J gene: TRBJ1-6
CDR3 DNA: TGTGCCAGCAGTGCATCAGTTTCACCCCTCCACTTT
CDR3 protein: CASSASVSPLHF

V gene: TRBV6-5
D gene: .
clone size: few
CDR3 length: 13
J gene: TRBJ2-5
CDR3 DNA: TGTGCCAGCAGTTACTTGGGGCAAGAGACCCAGTACTTC
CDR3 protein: CASSYLGQETQYF

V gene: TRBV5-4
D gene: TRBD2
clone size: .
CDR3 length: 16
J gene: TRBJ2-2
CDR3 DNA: TGTGCCAGCACCCGGGGCCCCGCGGGGGAGTCCGGGGAGCTGTTTTTT
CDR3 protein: CASTRGPAGESGELFF

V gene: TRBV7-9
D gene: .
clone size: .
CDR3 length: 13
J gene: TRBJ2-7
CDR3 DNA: TGTGCCAGCAGCCCCGGGAGTTTCTACGAGCAGTACTTC
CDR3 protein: CASSPGSFYEQYF

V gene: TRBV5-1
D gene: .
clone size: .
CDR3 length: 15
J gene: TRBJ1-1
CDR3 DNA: TGCGCCAGCAGCTTGGCGAGGGGCTGGAACACTGAAGCTTTCTTT
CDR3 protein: CASSLARGWNTEAFF

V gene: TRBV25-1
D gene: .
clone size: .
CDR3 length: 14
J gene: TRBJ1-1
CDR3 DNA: TGTGCCAGCAGCTTTGAGACACAAAACACTGAAGCTTTCTTT
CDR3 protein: CASSFETQNTEAFF